This entry lists 2 T cell receptor beta chains sequenced from one sample in a study of shared clonotypes between healthy human individuals. Libraries were prepared by immunoSEQ multiplex PCR; TCRdb keeps only in-frame clonotypes and omits some of them. The data contain about 600,000 clones, 95% to 98% of them singletons. Positively selected for CCR7, the CD45RO-negative cells used as naive CD8 cells excluded terminally differentiated effector memory CD45RA+ cells. The sequencing sample was made of naive CD8+ T cells sorted from blood. The receptors derive from a man aged 30 to 39 in good health.

The rearrangement uses TRBV2 and TRBJ2-6; 7 bases line up with TRBD1. Germline V CDR1 and CDR2: SNHLY, FYNNEI. V lost 4 bases to trimming and J lost 0 bases; unmatched junction nucleotides: 6. This CDR3 comprises 17 residues. The CDR3 nucleotides read TGTGCCAGCAGTGGGACAGGAGATAGCTCTGGGGCCAACGTCCTGACTTTC. Protein product: CASSGTGDSSGANVLTF.

V and J are TRBV13 and TRBJ2-7; 7 positions agree with TRBD2. The CDR3 loop spans 15 amino acids. Germline CDR1 reads PRHDT; CDR2 reads FYEKMQ (reference sequence). The V and J ends lost 1 base and 2 bases, in that order; junction bases with no gene match: 5. The CDR3 region has the DNA TGTGCCAGCAGCTTAGACACGGGAGGACCCTACGAGCAGTACTTC. It translates to CASSLDTGGPYEQYF.